One and the same sample provided the 21 T cell receptor beta chains below, sequenced in a study of control samples from healthy donors and cancer patients (TCRdb year 2020). The library was generated by the immunoSEQ multiplex PCR assay. The source is immuneACCESS, and TCRdb retained only in-frame sequences with V and J called. Part of the clones is not carried over; for the studies checked, unresolved V genes explain less than half of this, and the remainder is unexplained. The sample table holds 120,000 or so clones, of which 91% were seen once. The ten top clones hold 7.8% of the sample. Sequencing was carried out using blood. Every receptor here comes from a woman between 18 and 30 years old in good health.

This chain joins TRBV3-1 (or the pseudogene TRBV3-2) and TRBJ2-5, with TRBD2 identical over 7 bases. Per germline, CDR1 LGHDT and CDR2 YNNKEL (reference sequence). The CDR3 has 17 residues. The J segment lost 5 bases and the V segment lost 0 bases, leaving 12 bases of the junction unmatched. DNA of the CDR3: TGTGCCAGCAGCCAAGAGGAAGTGGGAGTGGGAGGGGAGACCCAGTACTTC. Translating it yields CASSQEEVGVGGETQYF.

This chain joins TRBV4-3 and TRBJ2-3; 9 positions agree with TRBD2. The CDR3 loop spans 16 amino acids. CDR1 is LGHNA, CDR2 YSLEER, per germline. V was pared by 2 bases and J by 5 bases, with 8 bases of the junction left unmatched. The CDR3 protein is CASSQQSGRFGDTQYF. DNA for the CDR3: TGCGCCAGCAGCCAACAGAGCGGGAGGTTCGGAGATACGCAGTATTTT.

This clone was observed a single time. The genes are TRBV18 and TRBJ2-7, with D unclear. Deletions cut 4 bases from V and 3 bases from J, with 13 bases between. Germline V CDR1 and CDR2: KGHSH, LQKENI. The CDR3 is 14 residues long. The CDR3 here is CASSLVLTDYEQYF. CDR3 nucleotide sequence: TGTGCCAGCTCACTAGTACTAACTGACTACGAGCAGTACTTC.

This chain connects TRBV7-2 to TRBJ1-3; TRBD1 agrees at 7 bases. V was clipped by 4 bases and J by 0 bases; unmatched bases: 9. The CDR3 is 17 amino acids. CDR1 is SGHTA, CDR2 FQGNSA, per germline. The CDR3 DNA reads TGTGCCAGCAGCTCCTCGCTAGGGGGCGGCTCTGGAAACACCATATATTTT. Protein sequence: CASSSSLGGGSGNTIYF.

The rearrangement joins TRBV7-6 to TRBJ2-1, with 15 nucleotides matching TRBD2. The CDR3 covers 16 residues. Trimming took 3 bases from V and 9 from J; bases not matched to a gene: 6. Germline values: CDR1 SGHVS, CDR2 FNYEAQ. The CDR3 loop is CASSFGLAGGPGEQFF. CDR3 coding DNA: TGTGCCAGCAGCTTCGGACTAGCGGGGGGGCCCGGTGAGCAGTTCTTC.

The rearrangement links TRBV7-6 to TRBJ2-1, with 7 bases lining up with TRBD2. This CDR3 spans 18 amino acids. Trimming took 5 bases from V and 9 from J; bases not matched to a gene: 22. Germline V gene lookup returns CDR1 SGHVS and CDR2 FNYEAQ. The CDR3 region is CASSRVDVGGPLKGEQFF. CDR3 bases: TGTGCCAGCAGCCGAGTCGACGTGGGAGGGCCCTTGAAGGGTGAGCAGTTCTTC.

The chain couples TRBV28 to TRBJ2-6; TRBD1 matches at 9 bases. J was trimmed by 4 bases and V by 6 bases; bases with no gene match: 7. The CDR3 has 16 residues. The germline gives CDR1 MDHEN, CDR2 SYDVKM. CDR3 sequence reads: CASSKQGAGGANVLTF. In DNA, the CDR3 is TGTGCCAGCAGCAAACAGGGGGCTGGGGGGGCCAACGTCCTGACTTTC.

V usage is TRBV30 and J usage is TRBJ1-6; D might be TRBD1 (5 bases). CDR1 GTSNPN and CDR2 SVGIG come from the germline V gene (reference sequence). The CDR3 is 19 residues long. Trimming removed 3 bases from V and 6 bases from J, with 27 bases in between. CDR3 sequence (DNA): TGTGCCTGGAGAGAGTGGAGGAGTGGGGCTCAGCTGACTAATTCACCCCTCCACTTT. Protein: CAWREWRSGAQLTNSPLHF.

V gene TRBV27 combines with J gene TRBJ1-2; 8 nucleotides match TRBD1. There are 14 residues in the CDR3. The V gene end was trimmed by 6 bases and the J gene end by 7 bases; junction bases not matched to a gene: 10. CDR1 is MNHEY and CDR2 is SMNVEV in the germline V gene (reference sequence). The CDR3 here is CASSPTGVTSGYTF. The CDR3 DNA is TGTGCCAGCAGCCCGACAGGGGTTACTAGTGGCTACACCTTC.

The chain couples TRBV28 to TRBJ2-5, with D perhaps TRBD1 (5 bases). V was pared by 2 bases and J by 1 base, with 14 bases between. The germline CDR1 and CDR2 sequences are MDHEN and SYDVKM. The CDR3 runs to 16 residues. The CDR3: CASSLHPSGFQETQYF. Here the CDR3 DNA reads TGTGCCAGCAGTTTACATCCGTCAGGGTTCCAAGAGACCCAGTACTTC.

The chain recombines TRBV18 with TRBJ1-5; perhaps TRBD1 as D (6 bases). Trimming left V 5 bases short and J 4 bases short, with 18 bases between. The CDR3 is 16 amino acids. CDR1 KGHSH and CDR2 LQKENI come from the germline V gene. The CDR3 DNA follows: TGTGCCAGCTCAAGGATGGCACAGGGAGGGAATCAGCCCCAGCATTTT. Translation gives CASSRMAQGGNQPQHF.

The chain uses TRBV6-5 and TRBJ1-1; 7 bases are shared with TRBD1. Germline V gene lookup returns CDR1 MNHEY and CDR2 SVGAGI. The trim removed 5 bases at V and 5 bases at J, leaving 5 bases unmatched. The CDR3 length is 13 residues. The CDR3 spells CASSRQGWTEAFF. In DNA form, the CDR3 reads TGTGCCAGCAGTCGACAGGGTTGGACTGAAGCTTTCTTT.

J is TRBJ2-7 and V is TRBV20-1; D call uncertain. The germline V gene has CDR1 DFQATT and CDR2 SNEGSKA (reference sequence). Trimming stripped 3 bases from V and 0 bases from J, with 12 bases between. The CDR3 has 14 residues. The CDR3 here is CSASWRLSSYEQYF. The CDR3 nucleotides are TGCAGTGCTAGTTGGAGACTGAGCTCCTACGAGCAGTACTTC.

The rearrangement joins TRBV9 to TRBJ1-5, with 7 bases fitting TRBD1. The germline gives CDR1 SGDLS, CDR2 YYNGEE. Trimming at V came to 0 bases and at J to 5 bases, leaving 2 bases not matched to a gene. There are 14 residues in the CDR3. The CDR3 region has the DNA TGTGCCAGCAGCGTAGGACAGGGAGATCAGCCCCAGCATTTT. This translates into CASSVGQGDQPQHF.

This chain connects TRBV4-2 to TRBJ2-2; weak D call: TRBD2 (6 bases). CDR1 LGHNA and CDR2 YNFKEQ come from the germline V gene. V was clipped by 3 bases and J by 6 bases, with 17 bases between them. This CDR3 has 16 residues. CDR3 residues: CASSHRLAGSSGELFF. The CDR3 DNA reads TGTGCCAGCAGCCACCGCCTCGCGGGGAGTTCCGGGGAGCTGTTTTTT.

The rearrangement uses TRBV28 and TRBJ2-6, with D perhaps TRBD1 (6 bases). Looked up from germline, CDR1 is MDHEN and CDR2 is SYDVKM. The CDR3 runs 15 residues. Between the trimmed V and J ends, which lost 6 bases and 4 bases, there was a span of 13 bases. CDR3: CASRTSGVGANVLTF. The DNA of the CDR3 is TGTGCCAGCAGGACCTCAGGGGTCGGGGCCAACGTCCTGACTTTC.

The CDR3 loop is CASSQSTGWNQPQHF. For the CDR3, the DNA is TGCGCCAGCAGCCAATCGACAGGATGGAATCAGCCCCAGCATTTT. The chain links TRBV4-3 to TRBJ1-5, with D perhaps matching TRBD1 (6 bases). CDR1 LGHNA and CDR2 YSLEER come from the germline V gene. V was cut by 2 bases and J by 4 bases, with 12 bases left in between. The CDR3 extends over 15 amino acids.

J is TRBJ1-1 and V is TRBV23-1; D is unclear. TRBV23-1 qualifies as an ORF whose function is uncertain. This CDR3 is 14 amino acids long. The V gene lost 5 bases and the J gene lost 7 bases, with 17 bases spanning the gap. CDR3 sequence: CASSTTFFRLEAFF. In DNA form, the CDR3 reads TGCGCCAGCAGTACAACGTTCTTTCGGCTTGAAGCTTTCTTT.

This chain uses TRBV29-1 with TRBJ1-1; D gene unclear. This CDR3 spans 11 amino acids. The V end lost 0 bases, the J end lost 7 bases, and 6 bases lay between the germline ends. CDR1 and CDR2 (germline): SQVTM, ANQGSEA. In DNA, the CDR3 is TGCAGCGTTGAAGAGGAGTATGAAGCTTTCTTT. Amino acid sequence: CSVEEEYEAFF.

The chain employs TRBV5-6 and TRBJ2-7, with 9 bases fitting TRBD1. This CDR3 contains 15 residues. CDR1 SGHDT and CDR2 YYEEEE come from the germline V gene. The V gene end was trimmed by 4 bases and the J gene end by 6 bases; junction bases not matched to a gene: 11. For the CDR3, the DNA is TGTGCCAGCAGCCTGACCTGGGACAGGGAAGCCGAGCAGTACTTC. As protein: CASSLTWDREAEQYF. Full variable domain (rest looked up from reference TRBV5-6 and TRBJ2-7): DAGVTQSPTHLIKTRGQQVTLRCSPKSGHDTVSWYQQALGQGPQFIFQYYEEEERQRGNFPDRFSGHQFPNYSSELNVNALLLGDSALYLCASSLTWDREAEQYFGPGTRLTVT.

The chain employs TRBV19 and TRBJ1-5; 9 bases line up with TRBD1. Per the germline V gene, CDR1 is LNHDA and CDR2 is SQIVND (reference sequence). The CDR3 covers 15 residues. V was clipped by 4 bases and J by 6 bases; unmatched bases: 7. CDR3 in DNA: TGTGCCAGTAGTAGACCGGGACAGGGACCTCAGCCCCAGCATTTT. This translates into CASSRPGQGPQPQHF.